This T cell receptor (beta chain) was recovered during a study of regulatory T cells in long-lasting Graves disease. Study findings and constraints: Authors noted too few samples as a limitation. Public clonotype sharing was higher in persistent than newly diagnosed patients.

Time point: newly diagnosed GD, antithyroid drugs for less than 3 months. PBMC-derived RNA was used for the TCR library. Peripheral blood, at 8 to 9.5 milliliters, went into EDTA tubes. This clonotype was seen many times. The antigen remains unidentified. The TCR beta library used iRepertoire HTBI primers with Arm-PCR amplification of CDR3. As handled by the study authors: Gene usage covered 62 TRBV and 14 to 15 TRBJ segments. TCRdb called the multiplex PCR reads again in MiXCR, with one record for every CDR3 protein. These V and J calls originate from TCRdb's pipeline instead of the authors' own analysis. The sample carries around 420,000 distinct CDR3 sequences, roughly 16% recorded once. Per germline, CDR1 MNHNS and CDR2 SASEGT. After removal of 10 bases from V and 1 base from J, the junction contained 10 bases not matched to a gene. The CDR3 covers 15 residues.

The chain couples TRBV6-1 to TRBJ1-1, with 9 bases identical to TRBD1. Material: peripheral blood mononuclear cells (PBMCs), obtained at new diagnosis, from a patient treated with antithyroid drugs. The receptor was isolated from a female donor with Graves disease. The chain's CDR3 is CATKGQGRRNTEAFF. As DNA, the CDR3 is TGTGCCACCAAGGGACAGGGTCGGCGGAACACTGAAGCTTTCTTT.